These T cell receptor beta chains were read from a single sample in a study of regulatory T cells in long-lasting Graves disease. TCRdb itself ran the multiplex PCR reads through MiXCR, one entry per CDR3 protein. Of about 470,000 distinct CDR3 sequences in the sample, under 15% were seen once. This sample was shared with a second study, whose subject was T cells in Graves' hyperthyroidism and ophthalmopathy.

The sample was peripheral blood mononuclear cells (PBMCs), taken at new diagnosis, from a patient treated with antithyroid drugs. The source of these receptors is a woman aged 25 to 45 with Graves disease. Each CDR3 is given without its conserved first and last residue.

>TRBJ2-3|TRBV27
ASSLNPPGLAGDGTQY
>TRBJ2-2|TRBV12-3/TRBV12-4
ASRAGLAATGELF
>TRBJ2-7|TRBV30
AWRRRASGNVEQY
>TRBJ2-1|TRBV20-1
SARASGSEQF
>TRBJ1-2|TRBV30
ARRDTRNYGYT
>TRBJ2-3|TRBV20-1
SARPFSGGGISTDTQY
>TRBJ2-3|TRBV24-1
ATSDPRGGQGRSDTQY
>TRBJ2-2|TRBV20-1
SANPRLAGVGGELF
>TRBJ2-1|TRBV12-5
ASGLSGTHNEQF
>TRBJ2-2|TRBV7-9
ASSLARVPSPPAGELF
>TRBJ2-2|TRBV29-1
SVAENTGELF
>TRBJ2-7|TRBV18
ASSGQGATYEQY
>TRBJ1-1|TRBV6-5
ASSYLLQGGEAF
>TRBJ1-1|TRBV7-9
VVNTEAF
>TRBJ2-1|TRBV19
ASLSGSSYNEQF
>TRBJ2-7|TRBV13
ASSPSGLNYEQY